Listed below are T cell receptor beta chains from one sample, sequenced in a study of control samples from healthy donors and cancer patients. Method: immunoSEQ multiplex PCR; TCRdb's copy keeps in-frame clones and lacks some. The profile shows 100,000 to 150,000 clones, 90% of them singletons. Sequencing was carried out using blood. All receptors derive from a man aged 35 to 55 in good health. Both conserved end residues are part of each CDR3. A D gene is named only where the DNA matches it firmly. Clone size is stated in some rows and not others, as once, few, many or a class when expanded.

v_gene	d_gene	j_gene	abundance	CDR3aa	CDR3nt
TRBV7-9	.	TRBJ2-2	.	CASSHVGVAGGELFF	TGTGCCAGCAGCCATGTCGGGGTCGCAGGGGGGGAGCTGTTTTTT
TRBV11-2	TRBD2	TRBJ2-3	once	CASSLTSGGWEGTQYF	TGTGCCAGCAGCTTGACTAGCGGGGGCTGGGAGGGTACGCAGTATTTT
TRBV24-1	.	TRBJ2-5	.	CATGGDRKGDQETQYF	TGTGCCACGGGGGGCGACAGAAAAGGAGATCAAGAGACCCAGTACTTC
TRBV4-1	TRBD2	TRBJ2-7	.	CASSHLAGSAYEQYF	TGCGCCAGCAGCCACCTAGCGGGCTCCGCCTACGAGCAGTACTTC
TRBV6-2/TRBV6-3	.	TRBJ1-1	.	CASSEQGTRDTEAFF	TGTGCCAGCAGTGAGCAGGGTACTCGAGACACTGAAGCTTTCTTT
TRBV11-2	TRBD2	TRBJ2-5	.	CASSSGTRTVGEETQYF	TGTGCCAGCAGCAGCGGGACTCGGACCGTCGGGGAGGAGACCCAGTACTTC
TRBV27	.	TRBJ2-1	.	CASSLDGGLYNEQFF	TGTGCCAGCAGTTTGGACGGGGGGCTTTACAATGAGCAGTTCTTC
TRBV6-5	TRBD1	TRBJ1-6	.	CASSPDRRNSPLHF	TGTGCCAGCAGTCCGGACAGGCGGAATTCACCCCTCCACTTT
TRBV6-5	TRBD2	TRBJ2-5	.	CASSGGETQYF	TGTGCTAGCAGCGGGGGAGAGACCCAGTACTTC
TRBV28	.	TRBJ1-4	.	CASSLRGGADEKLFF	TGTGCCAGCAGTTTAAGGGGGGGCGCGGATGAAAAACTGTTTTTT
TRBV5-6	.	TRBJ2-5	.	CASSRKVETARGETQYF	TGTGCCAGCAGCCGGAAGGTCGAGACCGCGCGAGGGGAGACCCAGTACTTC
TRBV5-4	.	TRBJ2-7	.	CASSSGLWYEQYF	TGTGCCAGCAGCTCGGGACTCTGGTACGAGCAGTACTTC
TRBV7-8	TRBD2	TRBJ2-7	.	CASSPPGLAAAYEQYF	TGTGCCAGCAGCCCCCCGGGGCTAGCGGCCGCCTACGAGCAGTACTTC
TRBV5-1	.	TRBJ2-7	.	CASSLGVEGYEQYF	TGCGCCAGCAGCTTGGGGGTCGAGGGCTACGAGCAGTACTTC
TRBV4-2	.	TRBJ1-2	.	CASSQDPGAPYGYTF	TGTGCCAGCAGCCAGGACCCGGGGGCCCCCTATGGCTACACCTTC
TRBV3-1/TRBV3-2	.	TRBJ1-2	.	CASSQREGITYGYTF	TGTGCCAGCAGCCAAAGAGAGGGCATTACCTATGGCTACACCTTC
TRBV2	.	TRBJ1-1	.	CASNEGDGTAEAFF	TGTGCCAGCAATGAAGGGGACGGGACCGCTGAAGCTTTCTTT
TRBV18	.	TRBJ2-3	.	CASSPNRADTQYF	TGTGCCAGCTCACCCAACAGAGCAGATACGCAGTATTTT
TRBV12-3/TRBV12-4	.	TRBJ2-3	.	CASSPWETQYF	TGTGCCAGCAGTCCCTGGGAAACGCAGTATTTT
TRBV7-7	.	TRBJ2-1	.	CASSQDWTAYNEQFF	TGTGCTAGCAGCCAAGACTGGACAGCCTACAATGAGCAGTTCTTC
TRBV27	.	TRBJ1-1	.	CASSLGPMNTEAFF	TGTGCCAGCAGTTTGGGACCTATGAACACTGAAGCTTTCTTT
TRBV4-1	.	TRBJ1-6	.	CASSLRLGANNSPLHF	TGCGCCAGCAGCCTTAGACTCGGCGCTAATAATTCACCCCTCCACTTT
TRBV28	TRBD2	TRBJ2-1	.	CASPPLGGSYNEQFF	TGTGCCAGCCCCCCACTCGGGGGGTCGTACAATGAGCAGTTCTTC
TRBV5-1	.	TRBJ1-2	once	CASSLIPRQPGYTF	TGCGCCAGCAGCTTGATCCCACGGCAGCCGGGCTACACCTTC
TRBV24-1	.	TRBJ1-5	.	CATSDPADNQPQHF	TGTGCCACCAGTGATCCTGCCGACAATCAGCCCCAGCATTTT
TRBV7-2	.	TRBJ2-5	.	CASSLARVGETQYF	TGTGCCAGCAGCTTAGCAAGAGTCGGAGAGACCCAGTACTTC
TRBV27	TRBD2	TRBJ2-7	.	CASSLRGGAGEQYF	TGTGCCAGCAGTTTGAGGGGAGGGGCAGGCGAGCAGTACTTC
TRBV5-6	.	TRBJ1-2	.	CASSLATASYGYTF	TGTGCCAGCAGCTTGGCCACAGCTTCATATGGCTACACCTTC
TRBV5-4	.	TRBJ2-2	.	CASSMRANTGELFF	TGTGCCAGCAGCATGCGGGCGAACACCGGGGAGCTGTTTTTT
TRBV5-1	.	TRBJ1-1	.	CASSLKRNTEAFF	TGCGCCAGCAGCTTGAAAAGGAACACTGAAGCTTTCTTT
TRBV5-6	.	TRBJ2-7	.	CASSLSRSQTAEQYF	TGTGCCAGCAGCTTGAGTCGATCCCAGACCGCCGAGCAGTACTTC
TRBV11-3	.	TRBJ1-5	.	CATDREGAYSNQPQHF	TGTGCCACCGACCGGGAAGGAGCTTATAGCAATCAGCCCCAGCATTTT
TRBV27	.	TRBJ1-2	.	CASSLRVFSRVYGYTF	TGTGCCAGCAGTTTACGTGTATTTTCCAGGGTATATGGCTACACCTTC
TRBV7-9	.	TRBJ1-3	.	CASSAILGGRNSGNTIYF	TGTGCCAGCAGCGCAATATTGGGAGGACGAAACTCTGGAAACACCATATATTTT
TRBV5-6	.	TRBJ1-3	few	CASSLASVGNTIYF	TGTGCCAGCAGCTTGGCGAGCGTTGGAAACACCATATATTTT
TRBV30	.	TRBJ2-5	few	CAWSVKETQYF	TGTGCCTGGAGTGTAAAAGAGACCCAGTACTTC
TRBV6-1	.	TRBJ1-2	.	CASSERTGYGYTF	TGTGCCAGCAGTGAAAGAACGGGCTATGGCTACACCTTC
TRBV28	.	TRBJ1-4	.	CASRAATNEKLFF	TGTGCCAGCCGGGCGGCAACTAATGAAAAACTGTTTTTT
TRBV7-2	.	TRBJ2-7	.	CASSLVAALHEQYF	TGTGCCAGCAGCTTAGTAGCGGCCCTCCACGAGCAGTACTTC
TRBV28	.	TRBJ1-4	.	CASSRGEASSEKLFF	TGTGCCAGCAGTCGGGGGGAGGCTTCCAGTGAAAAACTGTTTTTT
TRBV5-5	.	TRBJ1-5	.	CASSLEVGGAGNNQPQHF	TGTGCCAGCAGCTTGGAAGTAGGGGGAGCAGGGAACAATCAGCCCCAGCATTTT
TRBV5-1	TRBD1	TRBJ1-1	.	CASSFTGADTEAFF	TGCGCCAGCAGCTTCACAGGGGCAGACACTGAAGCTTTCTTT
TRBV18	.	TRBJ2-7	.	CASSPGGLWAYEQYF	TGTGCCAGCTCACCCGGGGGCCTTTGGGCCTACGAGCAGTACTTC
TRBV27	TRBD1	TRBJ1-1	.	CASSFRGAGMNTEAFF	TGTGCCAGCAGTTTCAGGGGGGCTGGGATGAACACTGAAGCTTTCTTT
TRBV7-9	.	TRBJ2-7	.	CASSLYVISGMDEQYF	TGTGCCAGCAGCTTATACGTCATCTCAGGGATGGACGAGCAGTACTTC
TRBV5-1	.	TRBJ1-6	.	CASSLAGVPYSPLHF	TGCGCCAGCAGCTTGGCAGGGGTCCCTTATTCACCCCTCCACTTT